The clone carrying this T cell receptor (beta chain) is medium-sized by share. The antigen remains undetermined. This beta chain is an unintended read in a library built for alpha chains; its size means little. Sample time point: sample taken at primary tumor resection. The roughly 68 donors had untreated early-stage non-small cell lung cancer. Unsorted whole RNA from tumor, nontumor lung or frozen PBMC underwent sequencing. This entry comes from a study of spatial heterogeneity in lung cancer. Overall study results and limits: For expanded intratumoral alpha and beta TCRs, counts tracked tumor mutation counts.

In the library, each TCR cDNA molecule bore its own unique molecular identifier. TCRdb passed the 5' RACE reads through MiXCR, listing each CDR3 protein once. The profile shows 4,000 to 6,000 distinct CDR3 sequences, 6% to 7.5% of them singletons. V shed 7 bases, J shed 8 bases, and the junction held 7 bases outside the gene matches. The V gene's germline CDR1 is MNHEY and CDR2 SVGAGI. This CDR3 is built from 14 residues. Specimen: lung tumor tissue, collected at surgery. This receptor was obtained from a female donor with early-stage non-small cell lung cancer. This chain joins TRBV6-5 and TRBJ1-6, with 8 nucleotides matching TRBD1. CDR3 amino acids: CASTTTGAYSPLHF. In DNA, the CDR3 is TGTGCCAGCACCACGACAGGGGCCTATTCACCCCTCCACTTT.